This TCR beta chain was recovered during a study of control samples from healthy donors and cancer patients. The table came from immunoSEQ multiplex PCR; TCRdb's copy has only in-frame clones and leaves some out. This repertoire shows 150,000 to 200,000 clones, about 90% found once; its top ten account for about 11%. CDR3 length equals 14 residues. Germline CDR1 is SGHTA and CDR2 is FQGNSA. V dropped 1 base and J dropped 0 bases, with 6 bases sitting between them. The sequenced material came from blood. The rearrangement uses TRBV7-2 and TRBJ1-1; no definite D call. This TCR was recovered from a young man in good health. Written as DNA, the CDR3 is TGTGCCAGCAGCTTAGGGGCGGTGAACACTGAAGCTTTCTTT. Translated: CASSLGAVNTEAFF. Supplemented by reference TRBV7-2 and TRBJ1-1, the full variable domain reads GAGVSQSPSNKVTEKGKDVELRCDPISGHTALYWYRQSLGQGLEFLIYFQGNSAPDKSGLPSDRFSAERTGGSVSTLTIQRTQQEDSAVYLCASSLGAVNTEAFFGQGTRLTVV.